The clone carrying this TCR beta chain has more than one count but fewer than ten. This table comes from immunoSEQ multiplex PCR, and its TCRdb copy is limited to in-frame clones, with some not included. The sample lists over 150,000 clones; roughly 87% were seen once. Germline V CDR1 and CDR2: LGHDT, YNNKEL (reference sequence). The CDR3 sequence is 15 residues long. Trimming cost V 0 bases and J 3 bases, with 11 bases left between them. All enrollees were roughly 18 to 89 years old and from about 24 US areas. This sample stems from a study of blood T cell repertoires in COVID-19. Study context: Nucleic acid was either cDNA or gDNA, and it came from T cells, B-cell-depleted T cells, or PBMCs.

The source of this sequence is a woman in her twenties or thirties who had recovered from COVID-19. The V call is TRBV3-1 (or the pseudogene TRBV3-2), the J call TRBJ1-1; perhaps TRBD1 as D (6 bases). Sequencing used PBMCs or T cells enriched from blood (not recorded which). The CDR3 nucleotides are TGTGCCAGCAGCCAAGATACCAGGGGAGACACTGAAGCTTTCTTT. Residues: CASSQDTRGDTEAFF.